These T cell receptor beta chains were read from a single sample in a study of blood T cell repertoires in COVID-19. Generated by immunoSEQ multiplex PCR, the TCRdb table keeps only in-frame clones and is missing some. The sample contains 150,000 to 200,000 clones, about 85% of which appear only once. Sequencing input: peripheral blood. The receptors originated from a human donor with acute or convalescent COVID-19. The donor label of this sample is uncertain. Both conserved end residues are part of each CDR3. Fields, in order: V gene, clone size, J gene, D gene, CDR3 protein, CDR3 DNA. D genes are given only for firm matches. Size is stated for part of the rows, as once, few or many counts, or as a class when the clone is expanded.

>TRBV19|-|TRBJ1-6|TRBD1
CASSAGQGAGSPLHF
TGTGCCAGTAGTGCCGGACAGGGGGCGGGCTCACCCCTCCACTTT
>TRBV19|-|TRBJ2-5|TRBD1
CASSIVPTGALQETQYF
TGTGCCAGTAGTATAGTCCCGACAGGGGCCCTCCAAGAGACCCAGTACTTC
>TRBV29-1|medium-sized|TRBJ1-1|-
CSVGGVTEAFF
TGCAGCGTTGGGGGAGTCACTGAAGCTTTCTTT
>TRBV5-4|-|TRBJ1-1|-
CASSKSGDRTEAFF
TGTGCCAGCAGCAAATCAGGGGATCGCACTGAAGCTTTCTTT
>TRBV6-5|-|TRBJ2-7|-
CASSTRGGTTYEQYF
TGTGCCAGCAGTACGAGGGGCGGGACCACCTACGAGCAGTACTTC
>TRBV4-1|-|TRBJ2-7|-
CASSQDPGSGTYEQYF
TGCGCCAGCAGCCAAGATCCAGGCTCGGGGACCTACGAGCAGTACTTC
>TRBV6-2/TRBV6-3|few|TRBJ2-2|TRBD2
CASSYSSGGPNTGELFF
TGTGCCAGCAGTTACTCCAGCGGGGGGCCCAACACCGGGGAGCTGTTTTTT
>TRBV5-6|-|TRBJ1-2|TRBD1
CASSGGQGHHGYTF
TGTGCCAGCAGCGGCGGACAGGGGCACCATGGCTACACCTTC
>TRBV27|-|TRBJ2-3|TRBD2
CASSQTRTSGGTDTQYF
TGTGCCAGCAGTCAAACTCGGACTAGCGGGGGGACAGATACGCAGTATTTT
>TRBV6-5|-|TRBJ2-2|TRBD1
CASSWGQGRETGELFF
TGTGCCAGCAGTTGGGGACAGGGAAGAGAGACCGGGGAGCTGTTTTTT